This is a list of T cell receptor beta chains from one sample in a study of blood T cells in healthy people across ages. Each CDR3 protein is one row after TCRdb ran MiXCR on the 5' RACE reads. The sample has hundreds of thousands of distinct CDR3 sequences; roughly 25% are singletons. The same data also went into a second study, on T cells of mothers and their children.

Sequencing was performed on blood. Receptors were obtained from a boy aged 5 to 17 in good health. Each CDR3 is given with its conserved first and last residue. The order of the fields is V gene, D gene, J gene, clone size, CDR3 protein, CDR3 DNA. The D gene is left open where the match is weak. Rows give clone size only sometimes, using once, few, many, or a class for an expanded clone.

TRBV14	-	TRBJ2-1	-	CASSQEGAKQFF	TGTGCCAGCAGCCAAGAAGGAGCAAAGCAGTTCTTC
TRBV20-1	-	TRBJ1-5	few	CSANPAQDFNQPQHF	TGCAGTGCCAACCCCGCACAGGACTTCAATCAGCCCCAGCATTTT
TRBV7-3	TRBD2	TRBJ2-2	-	CASSPAPGLASGELFF	TGTGCCAGCAGCCCAGCGCCGGGACTAGCTTCCGGGGAGCTGTTTTTT
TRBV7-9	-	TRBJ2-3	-	CASRPPGLGRGDTQYF	TGTGCCAGCAGACCACCCGGACTGGGGCGTGGAGATACGCAGTATTTT
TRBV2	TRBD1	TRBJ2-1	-	CASSTRGSYNEQFF	TGTGCCAGCAGTACCAGGGGGTCCTACAATGAGCAGTTCTTC
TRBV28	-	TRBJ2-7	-	CASSPPGLRDEQYF	TGTGCCAGCAGTCCCCCGGGACTCAGGGACGAGCAGTACTTC
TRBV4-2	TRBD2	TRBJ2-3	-	CASSQGLAGLTDTQYF	TGTGCCAGCAGCCAAGGACTAGCGGGGCTCACAGATACGCAGTATTTT
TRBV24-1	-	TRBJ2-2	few	CATSDHPRQANTGELFF	TGTGCCACCAGTGATCACCCTCGGCAGGCGAACACCGGGGAGCTGTTTTTT
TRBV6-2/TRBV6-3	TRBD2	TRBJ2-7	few	CASSYSGLAGFNSYEQYF	TGTGCCAGCAGTTACTCAGGACTAGCGGGGTTTAACTCCTACGAGCAGTACTTC
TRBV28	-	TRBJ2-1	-	CASSLGGSLRHEQFF	TGTGCCAGCAGTTTGGGCGGGTCCCTTAGACATGAGCAGTTCTTC
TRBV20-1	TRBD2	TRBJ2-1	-	CSARGLAGGPNSYNEQFF	TGCAGTGCTAGGGGACTAGCGGGGGGACCCAACTCCTACAATGAGCAGTTCTTC
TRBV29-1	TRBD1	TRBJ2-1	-	CSVSWTGLNEQFF	TGCAGCGTCTCTTGGACAGGATTAAATGAGCAGTTCTTC
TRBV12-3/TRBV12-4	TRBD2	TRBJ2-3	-	CASGLSGGVTDTQYF	TGTGCCAGCGGCCTTAGCGGGGGCGTCACAGATACGCAGTATTTT
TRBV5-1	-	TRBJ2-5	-	CASIQGSIETQYF	TGCGCCAGCATCCAGGGGAGTATAGAGACCCAGTACTTC
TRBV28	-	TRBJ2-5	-	CASSSEGRETQYF	TGTGCCAGCAGTTCCGAGGGGCGAGAGACCCAGTACTTC
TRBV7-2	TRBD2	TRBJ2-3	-	CASSQPGLAGDTDTQYF	TGTGCCAGCAGCCAACCTGGACTAGCGGGGGACACAGATACGCAGTATTTT
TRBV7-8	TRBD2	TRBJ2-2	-	CASSSQRGGFTGELFF	TGTGCCAGCAGCTCCCAACGGGGGGGCTTCACCGGGGAGCTGTTTTTT
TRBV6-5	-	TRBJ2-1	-	CASSYESRVPYNEQFF	TGTGCCAGCAGTTACGAGTCCAGGGTCCCGTACAATGAGCAGTTCTTC
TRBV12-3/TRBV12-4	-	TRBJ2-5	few	CASSLGTIGETQYF	TGTGCCAGCAGTCTCGGGACAATCGGAGAGACCCAGTACTTC
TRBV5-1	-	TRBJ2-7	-	CASSQKPSYEQYF	TGCGCCAGCAGCCAGAAGCCCTCCTACGAGCAGTACTTC
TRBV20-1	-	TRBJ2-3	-	CSAGGGNTDTQYF	TGCAGTGCTGGAGGGGGGAACACAGATACGCAGTATTTT
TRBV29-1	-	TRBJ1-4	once	CSGIRAEGEKLFF	TGCAGCGGGATCCGGGCCGAGGGAGAAAAACTGTTTTTT
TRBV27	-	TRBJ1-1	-	CASSPRAVGSGTEAFF	TGTGCCAGCAGTCCCAGGGCGGTCGGGAGCGGCACTGAAGCTTTCTTT
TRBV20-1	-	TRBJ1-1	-	CSARDYIVNTEAFF	TGCAGTGCTAGAGATTATATTGTAAACACTGAAGCTTTCTTT
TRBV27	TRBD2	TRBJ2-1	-	CASRKASGGYNEQFF	TGTGCCAGCAGGAAAGCTAGCGGGGGGTACAATGAGCAGTTCTTC
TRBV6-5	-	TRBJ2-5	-	CASSRRPERGTQYF	TGTGCCAGCAGCCGTCGTCCGGAGAGAGGGACCCAGTACTTC
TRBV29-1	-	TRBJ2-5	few	CSVHTGALRGETQYF	TGCAGCGTCCACACGGGGGCCCTACGGGGGGAGACCCAGTACTTC
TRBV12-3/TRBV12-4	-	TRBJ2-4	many	CASSLTGNIQYF	TGTGCCAGCAGTTTAACGGGAAACATTCAGTACTTC
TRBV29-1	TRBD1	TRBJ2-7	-	CSVGQGSGYEQYF	TGCAGCGTTGGACAGGGGTCAGGCTACGAGCAGTACTTC
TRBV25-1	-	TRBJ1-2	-	CASSDPYGYTF	TGTGCCAGCAGTGATCCGTATGGCTACACCTTC
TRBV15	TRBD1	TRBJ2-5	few	CATSRDLTGGERGKTQYF	TGTGCCACCAGCAGAGATCTGACAGGGGGCGAGAGGGGAAAGACCCAGTACTTC
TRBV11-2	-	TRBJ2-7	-	CASSFKANPGRVSYEQYF	TGTGCCAGCAGCTTTAAGGCCAACCCTGGCAGGGTCTCCTACGAGCAGTACTTC
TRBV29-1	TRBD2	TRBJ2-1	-	CSGRDLGGIYNEQFF	TGCAGCGGTAGGGACCTCGGGGGGATCTACAATGAGCAGTTCTTC
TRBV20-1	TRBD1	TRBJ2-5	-	CSASTGVRETQYF	TGCAGTGCTTCCACAGGGGTTCGGGAGACCCAGTACTTC
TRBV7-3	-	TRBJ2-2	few	CASSFGVGELFF	TGTGCCAGCAGCTTTGGGGTCGGGGAGCTGTTTTTT
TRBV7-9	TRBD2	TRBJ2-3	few	CASSLPRRGSADTQYF	TGTGCCAGCAGCCTTCCCAGGCGGGGGTCGGCAGATACGCAGTATTTT
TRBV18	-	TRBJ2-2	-	CASSPYTNGELFF	TGTGCCAGCTCACCGTACACGAACGGGGAGCTGTTTTTT
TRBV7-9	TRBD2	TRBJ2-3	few	CASSWGTSGSTDTQYF	TGTGCCAGCAGCTGGGGGACTAGCGGAAGCACAGATACGCAGTATTTT
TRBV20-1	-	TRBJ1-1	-	CSAGDPDRNTEAFF	TGCAGTGCTGGGGACCCGGACAGGAACACTGAAGCTTTCTTT
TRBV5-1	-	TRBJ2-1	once	CASGVGPTGSYNEQFF	TGCGCCAGCGGCGTGGGACCGACCGGCTCCTACAATGAGCAGTTCTTC
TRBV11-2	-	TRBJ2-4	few	CASSLGAVAKNIQYF	TGTGCCAGCAGCTTAGGGGCCGTAGCCAAAAACATTCAGTACTTC
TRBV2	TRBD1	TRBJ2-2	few	CASLRGREELFF	TGTGCCAGCTTGAGGGGGCGTGAGGAGCTGTTTTTT
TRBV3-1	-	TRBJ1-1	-	CASSQVVGAEAFF	TGTGCCAGCAGCCAAGTAGTGGGCGCTGAAGCTTTCTTT
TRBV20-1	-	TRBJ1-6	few	CSARDRTLSPLHF	TGCAGTGCTAGAGATCGGACACTTTCACCCCTCCACTTT
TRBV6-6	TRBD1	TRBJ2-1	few	CASSYNLQGTEQFF	TGTGCCAGCAGTTATAACCTACAGGGGACGGAGCAGTTCTTC
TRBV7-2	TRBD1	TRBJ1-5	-	CASSHDRADQPQHF	TGTGCCAGCAGCCATGACAGGGCGGATCAGCCCCAGCATTTT
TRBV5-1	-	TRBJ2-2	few	CASQTGIAQPGELFF	TGCGCCAGCCAAACGGGGATAGCACAGCCCGGGGAGCTGTTTTTT
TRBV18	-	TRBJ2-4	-	CASSPARGVGGLNIQYF	TGTGCCAGCTCACCGGCCCGGGGTGTTGGGGGCCTAAACATTCAGTACTTC
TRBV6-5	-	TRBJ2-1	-	CASSYSSPGEHNGEQFF	TGTGCCAGCAGTTACTCGAGTCCGGGGGAGCATAATGGGGAGCAGTTCTTC
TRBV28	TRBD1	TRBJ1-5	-	CASSLTGTGERQPQHF	TGTGCCAGCAGTTTAACGGGGACAGGCGAGAGACAGCCCCAGCATTTT
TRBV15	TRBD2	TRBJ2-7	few	CATSRDPSGGERNYEQYF	TGTGCCACCAGCAGAGATCCTAGCGGGGGGGAAAGGAACTACGAGCAGTACTTC
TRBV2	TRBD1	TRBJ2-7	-	CAYFSTGGEGSYEQYF	TGTGCCTACTTCTCAACAGGGGGCGAAGGGTCCTACGAGCAGTACTTC
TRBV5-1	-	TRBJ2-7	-	CASSKGWQTYEQYF	TGCGCCAGCAGCAAAGGGTGGCAGACCTACGAGCAGTACTTC